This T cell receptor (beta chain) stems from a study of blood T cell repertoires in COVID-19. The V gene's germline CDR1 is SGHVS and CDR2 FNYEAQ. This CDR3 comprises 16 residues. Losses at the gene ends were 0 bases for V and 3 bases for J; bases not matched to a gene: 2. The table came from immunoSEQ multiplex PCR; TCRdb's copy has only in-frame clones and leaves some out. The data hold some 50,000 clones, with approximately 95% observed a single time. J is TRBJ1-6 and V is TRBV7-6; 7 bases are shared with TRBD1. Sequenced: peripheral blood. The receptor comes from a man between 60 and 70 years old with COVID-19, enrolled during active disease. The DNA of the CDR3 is TGTGCCAGCAGCTTAGCTAGACAGGGCTATAATTCACCCCTCCACTTT. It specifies CASSLARQGYNSPLHF.